This TCR beta chain was identified in a study of shared clonotypes between healthy human individuals. Findings and caveats of the study: Among non-shared clonotypes, generation probabilities were lower than among those shared by all four donors. Some naive CD4 clonotypes, around 4.7%, turned up in common across a few donors.

HIV-negative, healthy adults without recent acute infections or vaccinations were the donors. Note on this clone: Its antigen is not known.

V lost 4 bases and J 1 base, leaving 8 bases between the germline ends. The CDR3 contains 14 residues. Germline CDR1 and CDR2: SGHRS and YFSETQ. Original processing methods: ImmunoSEQ output lacked quality scores and full-length reads, limiting matched filtering. Here immunoSEQ multiplex PCR was the method, and the copy in TCRdb shows in-frame clones only, minus some. The V and J calls and clone size are taken from that table; D and trimming were inferred from the DNA. The data hold 2.5 million or so clones, with over 85% observed a single time. This clonotype originated in a man between 18 and 35 years old in good health. Sequencing input: naive CD4+ T cells sorted from blood. Subset: CD45RA+ positively selected. This sequence joins TRBV5-1 and TRBJ2-2, with TRBD1 as a possible D gene (6 bases). The CDR3 nucleotides are TGCGCCAGCAGCGCGACAGGGAACACCGGGGAGCTGTTTTTT. Its protein product is CASSATGNTGELFF.